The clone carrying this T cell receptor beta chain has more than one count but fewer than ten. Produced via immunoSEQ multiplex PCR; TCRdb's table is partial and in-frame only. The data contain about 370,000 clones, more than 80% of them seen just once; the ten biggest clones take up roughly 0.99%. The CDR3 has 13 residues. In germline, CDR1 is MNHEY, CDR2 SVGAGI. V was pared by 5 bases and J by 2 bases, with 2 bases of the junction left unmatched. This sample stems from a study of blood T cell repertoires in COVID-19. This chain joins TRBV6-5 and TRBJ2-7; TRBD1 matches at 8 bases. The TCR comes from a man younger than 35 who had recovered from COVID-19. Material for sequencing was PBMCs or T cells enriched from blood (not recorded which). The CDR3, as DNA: TGTGCCAGCAGTAGACAGGGGCCCTACGAGCAGTACTTC. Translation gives CASSRQGPYEQYF.